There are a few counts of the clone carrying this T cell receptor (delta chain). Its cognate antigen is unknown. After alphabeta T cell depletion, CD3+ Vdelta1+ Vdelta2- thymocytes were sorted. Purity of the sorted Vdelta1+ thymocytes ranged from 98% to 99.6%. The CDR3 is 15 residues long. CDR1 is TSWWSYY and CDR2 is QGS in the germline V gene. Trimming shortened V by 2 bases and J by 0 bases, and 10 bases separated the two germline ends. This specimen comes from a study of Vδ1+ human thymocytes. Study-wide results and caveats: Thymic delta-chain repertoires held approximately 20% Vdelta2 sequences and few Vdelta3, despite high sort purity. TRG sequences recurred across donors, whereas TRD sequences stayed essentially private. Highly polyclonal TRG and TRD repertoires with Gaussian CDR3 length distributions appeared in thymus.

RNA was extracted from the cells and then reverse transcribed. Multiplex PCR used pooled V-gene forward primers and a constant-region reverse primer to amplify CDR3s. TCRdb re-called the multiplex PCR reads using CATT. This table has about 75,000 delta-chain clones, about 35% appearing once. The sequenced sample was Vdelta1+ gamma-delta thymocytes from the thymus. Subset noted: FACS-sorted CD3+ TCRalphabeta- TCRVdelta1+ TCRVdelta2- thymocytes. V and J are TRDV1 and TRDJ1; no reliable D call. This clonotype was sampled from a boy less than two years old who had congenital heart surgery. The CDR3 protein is CALGETAWYTDKLIF. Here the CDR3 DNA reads TGTGCTCTTGGGGAAACAGCCTGGTACACCGATAAACTCATCTTT.